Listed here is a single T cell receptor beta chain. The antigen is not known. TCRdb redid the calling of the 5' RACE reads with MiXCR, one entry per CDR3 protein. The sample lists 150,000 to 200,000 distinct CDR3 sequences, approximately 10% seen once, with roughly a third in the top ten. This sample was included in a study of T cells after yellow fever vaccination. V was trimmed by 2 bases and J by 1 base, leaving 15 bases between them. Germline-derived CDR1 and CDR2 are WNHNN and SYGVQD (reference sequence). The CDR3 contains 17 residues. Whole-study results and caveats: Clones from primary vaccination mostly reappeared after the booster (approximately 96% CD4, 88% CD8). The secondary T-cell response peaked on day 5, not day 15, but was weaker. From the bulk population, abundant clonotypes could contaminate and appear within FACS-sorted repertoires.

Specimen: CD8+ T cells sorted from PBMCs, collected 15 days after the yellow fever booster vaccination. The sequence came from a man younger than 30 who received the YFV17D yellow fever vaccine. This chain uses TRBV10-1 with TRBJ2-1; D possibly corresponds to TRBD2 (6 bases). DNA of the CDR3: TGCGCCAGCAGTGAGGGAATGGAGCGGGCGTCCTACAATGAGCAGTTCTTC. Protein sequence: CASSEGMERASYNEQFF.